One and the same sample provided the 10 T cell receptor beta chains below, sequenced in a study of cytomegalovirus exposure and HLA in healthy donors. Primers: 60 Vbeta forward and 13 Jbeta reverse. Data came from immunoSEQ multiplex PCR; TCRdb stores just in-frame clones and leaves some out. The repertoire includes tens of thousands of clones, around 73% of them detected once, and 5% to 7% sits in the top ten. The specimen sequenced was PBMCs. The receptor set was obtained from a man over 45 in good health and CMV-seronegative.

This chain links TRBV2 with TRBJ1-2, with TRBD1 matching over 8 bases. The CDR3 length is 16 residues. Germline loops: CDR1 SNHLY, CDR2 FYNNEI. The trim removed 6 bases at V and 2 bases at J, leaving 11 bases unmatched. This chain's CDR3 is CASSDIIWTGNYGYTF. CDR3 bases: TGTGCCAGCAGCGACATAATTTGGACAGGGAACTATGGCTACACCTTC.

CDR3 region: CATMGTGGKNIQYF. CDR3 sequence (DNA): TGTGCCACCATGGGTACGGGCGGGAAAAACATTCAGTACTTC. The V and J genes are TRBV25-1 and TRBJ2-4, with D possibly being TRBD2 (5 bases). This CDR3 region has 14 residues. Germline loops: CDR1 MGHDK, CDR2 SYGVNS. Trimming pared 10 bases from V and 4 bases from J, leaving 17 bases between. Together with reference TRBV25-1 and TRBJ2-4, the CDR3 gives the full variable domain: EADIYQTPRYLVIGTGKKITLECSQTMGHDKMYWYQQDPGMELHLIHYSYGVNSTEKGDLSSESTVSRIRTEHFPLTLESARPSHTSQYLCATMGTGGKNIQYFGAGTRLSVL.

Only a few counts were recorded for this clone. The rearrangement uses TRBV9 and TRBJ1-6, with TRBD1 matching over 7 bases. Germline lookup yields CDR1 SGDLS and CDR2 YYNGEE. The CDR3 spans 15 residues. Unmatched junction bases numbered 6, after V lost 3 bases and J lost 6 bases. CDR3 sequence reads: CASSAGQTINSPLHF. The CDR3 DNA is TGTGCCAGCAGCGCGGGACAGACAATTAATTCACCCCTCCACTTT.

Only one count was recorded for this clone. The J gene is TRBJ1-2, the V gene TRBV2, with D hard to call. CDR3 size: 11 residues. From germline, CDR1 is SNHLY and CDR2 FYNNEI. V was clipped by 8 bases and J by 4 bases, with 8 bases between them. In DNA form, the CDR3 reads TGTGCCAGCCGAGGGCCCTATGGCTACACCTTC. Translation: CASRGPYGYTF.

The genes are TRBV15 and TRBJ2-7, with D possibly being TRBD1 (6 bases). The CDR3 totals 13 residues. V gave up 2 bases and J gave up 5 bases, with 10 bases separating them. The germline V gene encodes CDR1 LNHNV and CDR2 YYDKDF (reference sequence). In nucleotides, the CDR3 is TGTGCCACCAGCAGATACCGGGACAACGAGCAGTACTTC. This translates into CATSRYRDNEQYF. The full variable domain, with the rest looked up from reference TRBV15 and TRBJ2-7, is DAMVIQNPRYQVTQFGKPVTLSCSQTLNHNVMYWYQQKSSQAPKLLFHYYDKDFNNEADTPDNFQSRRPNTSFCFLDIRSPGLGDTAMYLCATSRYRDNEQYFGPGTRLTVT.

The gene calls are TRBV6-5 and TRBJ1-6; D is undetermined. CDR1 is MNHEY and CDR2 is SVGAGI in the germline V gene. Trimming pared 8 bases from V and 4 bases from J, leaving 15 bases between. This CDR3 region has 15 residues. The CDR3 DNA reads TGTGCCAGCGTCAGGTCGCAAAATTATAATTCACCCCTCCACTTT. The encoded protein is CASVRSQNYNSPLHF.

The genes are TRBV7-9 and TRBJ1-6; TRBD1 agrees at 7 bases. Per the germline V gene, CDR1 is SEHNR and CDR2 is FQNEAQ (reference sequence). CDR3 length: 14 residues. V gave up 3 bases and J gave up 14 bases; unmatched junction bases: 10. The CDR3 sequence is CASSFGQAPWSLHF. The CDR3 region has the DNA TGTGCCAGCAGCTTCGGACAGGCTCCCTGGTCCCTCCACTTT.

V and J are TRBV14 and TRBJ2-7, with 7 bases lining up with TRBD1. V was clipped by 3 bases and J by 5 bases; unmatched bases: 7. The CDR3 is made up of 14 amino acids. Germline-derived CDR1 and CDR2 are SGHDN and FVKESK. CDR3 protein: CASSHPQGSHEQYF. CDR3 sequence (DNA): TGTGCCAGCAGCCACCCACAGGGGTCCCACGAGCAGTACTTC.

The rearrangement links TRBV19 to TRBJ2-7; maybe TRBD2 (5 bases). Looked up from germline, CDR1 is LNHDA and CDR2 is SQIVND (reference sequence). V dropped 6 bases and J dropped 4 bases, with 16 bases sitting between them. CDR3 length equals 14 residues. Here the CDR3 reads CASRGADPPYEQYF. The DNA for the CDR3 is TGTGCCAGTAGGGGAGCGGACCCCCCTTACGAGCAGTACTTC. The full variable domain, with the rest looked up from reference TRBV19 and TRBJ2-7, is DGGITQSPKYLFRKEGQNVTLSCEQNLNHDAMYWYRQDPGQGLRLIYYSQIVNDFQKGDIAEGYSVSREKKESFPLTVTSAQKNPTAFYLCASRGADPPYEQYFGPGTRLTVT.

V gene TRBV7-9 combines with J gene TRBJ1-2, with TRBD1 identical over 7 bases. CDR3 length: 15 residues. The J segment lost 1 base and the V segment lost 5 bases, leaving 7 bases of the junction unmatched. Germline V gene sequence: CDR1 SEHNR, CDR2 FQNEAQ (reference sequence). The CDR3 DNA is TGTGCCAGCAGCCGGGACAGCAGCTTTAACTATGGCTACACCTTC. Its translation is CASSRDSSFNYGYTF.